Listed below are T cell receptor beta chains from one sample, sequenced in a study of blood T cell repertoires in COVID-19. The data were produced by immunoSEQ multiplex PCR, yet TCRdb's version contains in-frame clones alone and is incomplete. The profile shows approximately 210,000 clones, around 80% of them singletons. The material sequenced was peripheral blood. All receptors derive from a man aged 25 to 40 with active or convalescent COVID-19. The CDR3 runs from the conserved cysteine through the conserved F or W. D genes are given only for firm matches. Rows may omit the clone size; those that give it use once, few, many or a size class.

clone size: -; J gene: TRBJ2-1; V gene: TRBV24-1; D gene: TRBD1; CDR3 protein: CATSLGQGGSYNEQFF; CDR3 DNA: TGTGCCACCAGCCTAGGACAGGGCGGCTCCTACAATGAGCAGTTCTTC
clone size: -; J gene: TRBJ1-1; V gene: TRBV19; D gene: -; CDR3 protein: CASSNPSQGMNTEAFF; CDR3 DNA: TGTGCCAGTAGTAATCCCTCACAGGGTATGAACACTGAAGCTTTCTTT
clone size: -; J gene: TRBJ2-7; V gene: TRBV28; D gene: -; CDR3 protein: CASSLEGYEQYF; CDR3 DNA: TGTGCCAGCAGTTTAGAGGGCTACGAGCAGTACTTC
clone size: -; J gene: TRBJ1-4; V gene: TRBV7-2; D gene: -; CDR3 protein: CASSPVFNEKLFF; CDR3 DNA: TGTGCCAGCAGCCCGGTGTTTAATGAAAAACTGTTTTTT
clone size: -; J gene: TRBJ2-7; V gene: TRBV27; D gene: -; CDR3 protein: CASSLITGSYEQYF; CDR3 DNA: TGTGCCAGCAGCCTGATAACGGGGTCCTACGAGCAGTACTTC
clone size: few; J gene: TRBJ2-3; V gene: TRBV7-7; D gene: TRBD2; CDR3 protein: CASSLAPIAGGETDTQYF; CDR3 DNA: TGTGCTAGCAGCTTAGCCCCAATAGCGGGAGGGGAGACAGATACGCAGTATTTT
clone size: once; J gene: TRBJ2-1; V gene: TRBV4-1; D gene: -; CDR3 protein: CASSQMGPLYNEQFF; CDR3 DNA: TGCGCCAGCAGCCAAATGGGGCCCCTATACAATGAGCAGTTCTTC
clone size: -; J gene: TRBJ2-5; V gene: TRBV24-1; D gene: TRBD1; CDR3 protein: CATSDPGTGRGETQYF; CDR3 DNA: TGTGCCACCAGTGATCCCGGGACAGGTCGAGGGGAGACCCAGTACTTC
clone size: -; J gene: TRBJ1-2; V gene: TRBV6-2/TRBV6-3; D gene: -; CDR3 protein: CASSYQGTNYGYTF; CDR3 DNA: TGTGCCAGCAGTTACCAGGGGACTAACTATGGCTACACCTTC
clone size: -; J gene: TRBJ2-6; V gene: TRBV3-1/TRBV3-2; D gene: TRBD1; CDR3 protein: CASSTLRQGAPTPSSGANVLTF; CDR3 DNA: TGTGCCAGCAGCACCTTGAGACAGGGGGCTCCAACTCCTAGCTCTGGGGCCAACGTCCTGACTTTC
clone size: -; J gene: TRBJ2-2; V gene: TRBV30; D gene: -; CDR3 protein: CAWSAREVTGELFF; CDR3 DNA: TGTGCCTGGAGTGCCCGAGAGGTCACCGGGGAGCTGTTTTTT
clone size: -; J gene: TRBJ2-3; V gene: TRBV28; D gene: TRBD2; CDR3 protein: CASSPRKAGAPTDTQYF; CDR3 DNA: TGTGCCAGCAGTCCCCGCAAAGCGGGGGCCCCCACAGATACGCAGTATTTT
clone size: -; J gene: TRBJ2-1; V gene: TRBV11-2; D gene: -; CDR3 protein: CASSLGRENEQFF; CDR3 DNA: TGTGCCAGCAGCTTAGGTCGAGAGAATGAGCAGTTCTTC
clone size: few; J gene: TRBJ1-2; V gene: TRBV14; D gene: -; CDR3 protein: CASSPNRVAGGYTF; CDR3 DNA: TGTGCCAGCAGCCCCAACCGGGTCGCGGGCGGCTACACCTTC
clone size: -; J gene: TRBJ1-1; V gene: TRBV5-8; D gene: -; CDR3 protein: CASSLALAWPQNTEAFF; CDR3 DNA: TGTGCCAGCAGCTTGGCCCTGGCATGGCCCCAGAACACTGAAGCTTTCTTT
clone size: -; J gene: TRBJ2-2; V gene: TRBV15; D gene: TRBD2; CDR3 protein: CATRVRGDGGELFF; CDR3 DNA: TGTGCCACCAGGGTACGGGGGGACGGCGGGGAGCTGTTTTTT
clone size: -; J gene: TRBJ2-1; V gene: TRBV5-6; D gene: TRBD2; CDR3 protein: CASSPSGRANNEQFF; CDR3 DNA: TGTGCCAGCAGCCCAAGCGGGAGGGCCAACAATGAGCAGTTCTTC
clone size: -; J gene: TRBJ2-1; V gene: TRBV7-3; D gene: -; CDR3 protein: CASSNTGFGSYNEQFF; CDR3 DNA: TGTGCCAGCAGCAACACAGGGTTTGGTTCCTACAATGAGCAGTTCTTC
clone size: -; J gene: TRBJ2-7; V gene: TRBV10-3; D gene: -; CDR3 protein: CAIGPDYEQYF; CDR3 DNA: TGTGCCATCGGGCCAGACTACGAGCAGTACTTC
clone size: -; J gene: TRBJ1-5; V gene: TRBV19; D gene: TRBD1; CDR3 protein: CASSSTGEKPQHF; CDR3 DNA: TGTGCCAGTAGTTCGACAGGGGAGAAGCCCCAGCATTTT
clone size: -; J gene: TRBJ1-1; V gene: TRBV19; D gene: -; CDR3 protein: CASSGAGYYNDTEAFF; CDR3 DNA: TGTGCCAGTAGTGGGGCAGGGTATTATAACGACACTGAAGCTTTCTTT
clone size: -; J gene: TRBJ2-1; V gene: TRBV19; D gene: TRBD2; CDR3 protein: CASSFELAGGPRNEQFF; CDR3 DNA: TGTGCCAGTAGCTTCGAACTAGCGGGAGGGCCCCGCAATGAGCAGTTCTTC
clone size: once; J gene: TRBJ2-7; V gene: TRBV28; D gene: TRBD1; CDR3 protein: CASSLTGAATYEQYF; CDR3 DNA: TGTGCCAGCAGTTTAACAGGGGCCGCGACCTACGAGCAGTACTTC
clone size: -; J gene: TRBJ2-3; V gene: TRBV6-6; D gene: TRBD1; CDR3 protein: CASSYRGGRTDTQYF; CDR3 DNA: TGTGCCAGCAGTTACAGAGGGGGCCGCACAGATACGCAGTATTTT
clone size: -; J gene: TRBJ1-6; V gene: TRBV25-1; D gene: -; CDR3 protein: CASSGNTGILSPLHF; CDR3 DNA: TGTGCCAGCAGTGGAAATACAGGGATCCTCTCACCCCTCCACTTT
clone size: -; J gene: TRBJ1-5; V gene: TRBV2; D gene: TRBD1; CDR3 protein: CASTDPGQASNQPQHF; CDR3 DNA: TGTGCCAGCACTGACCCGGGACAGGCTAGCAATCAGCCCCAGCATTTT
clone size: once; J gene: TRBJ1-4; V gene: TRBV6-5; D gene: TRBD1; CDR3 protein: CASRERQGIGEKLFF; CDR3 DNA: TGTGCCAGCAGGGAGAGACAGGGAATAGGGGAAAAACTGTTTTTT
clone size: -; J gene: TRBJ1-2; V gene: TRBV2; D gene: -; CDR3 protein: CASSEQQAIGGYTF; CDR3 DNA: TGTGCCAGCAGTGAGCAACAGGCCATCGGTGGCTACACCTTC
clone size: -; J gene: TRBJ2-7; V gene: TRBV18; D gene: -; CDR3 protein: CASSSGHYEQYF; CDR3 DNA: TGTGCCAGCTCAAGTGGCCACTACGAGCAGTACTTC
clone size: few; J gene: TRBJ2-7; V gene: TRBV9; D gene: TRBD2; CDR3 protein: CASSPISGGPSREQYF; CDR3 DNA: TGTGCCAGCAGCCCGATCAGCGGGGGGCCCTCCCGCGAGCAGTACTTC
clone size: -; J gene: TRBJ2-5; V gene: TRBV7-3; D gene: -; CDR3 protein: CASSPVGGAETQYF; CDR3 DNA: TGTGCCAGCAGCCCCGTGGGGGGGGCAGAGACCCAGTACTTC
clone size: -; J gene: TRBJ2-1; V gene: TRBV2; D gene: -; CDR3 protein: CASSAQGPYNEQFF; CDR3 DNA: TGTGCCAGCAGTGCACAGGGTCCTTACAATGAGCAGTTCTTC
clone size: -; J gene: TRBJ1-5; V gene: TRBV28; D gene: TRBD1; CDR3 protein: CASSTTGTGYWDNQPQHF; CDR3 DNA: TGTGCCAGCAGTACCACCGGGACAGGGTATTGGGACAATCAGCCCCAGCATTTT
clone size: -; J gene: TRBJ1-2; V gene: TRBV28; D gene: -; CDR3 protein: CASSLLGASYGYTF; CDR3 DNA: TGTGCCAGCAGTTTATTGGGGGCCAGCTATGGCTACACCTTC
clone size: -; J gene: TRBJ1-6; V gene: TRBV28; D gene: -; CDR3 protein: CASSLFPGMSPLHF; CDR3 DNA: TGTGCCAGCAGTTTATTTCCAGGGATGTCACCCCTCCACTTT
clone size: -; J gene: TRBJ2-1; V gene: TRBV5-4; D gene: -; CDR3 protein: CASSFSLDSYNEQFF; CDR3 DNA: TGTGCCAGCAGCTTTAGTCTAGACTCCTACAATGAGCAGTTCTTC
clone size: -; J gene: TRBJ1-2; V gene: TRBV20-1; D gene: -; CDR3 protein: CSARPYYGYTF; CDR3 DNA: TGCAGTGCTAGACCATACTATGGCTACACCTTC
clone size: -; J gene: TRBJ2-3; V gene: TRBV9; D gene: TRBD2; CDR3 protein: CASSSGLAGRPDTQYF; CDR3 DNA: TGTGCCAGCAGCTCCGGACTAGCGGGTCGCCCAGATACGCAGTATTTT
clone size: once; J gene: TRBJ1-6; V gene: TRBV2; D gene: -; CDR3 protein: CASKAGERNSPLHF; CDR3 DNA: TGTGCCAGCAAAGCAGGGGAGAGGAATTCACCCCTCCACTTT
clone size: few; J gene: TRBJ2-7; V gene: TRBV2; D gene: TRBD2; CDR3 protein: CASRVGGNSYEQYF; CDR3 DNA: TGTGCCAGCAGGGTGGGGGGGAACTCCTACGAGCAGTACTTC
clone size: once; J gene: TRBJ2-2; V gene: TRBV4-1; D gene: -; CDR3 protein: CASSLEAAGELFF; CDR3 DNA: TGCGCCAGCAGCCTCGAGGCGGCCGGGGAGCTGTTTTTT
clone size: -; J gene: TRBJ2-1; V gene: TRBV5-1; D gene: TRBD1; CDR3 protein: CASSLQSGTGDNEQFF; CDR3 DNA: TGCGCCAGCAGCTTGCAATCCGGGACAGGGGACAATGAGCAGTTCTTC
clone size: -; J gene: TRBJ1-1; V gene: TRBV28; D gene: -; CDR3 protein: CASTLAGWAEAFF; CDR3 DNA: TGTGCCAGCACACTGGCGGGATGGGCTGAAGCTTTCTTT
clone size: -; J gene: TRBJ2-7; V gene: TRBV7-3; D gene: TRBD2; CDR3 protein: CASSLTGSGSEQYF; CDR3 DNA: TGTGCCAGCAGCTTAACGGGTAGCGGGAGCGAGCAGTACTTC
clone size: -; J gene: TRBJ2-7; V gene: TRBV28; D gene: -; CDR3 protein: CASSLSTGQYF; CDR3 DNA: TGTGCCAGCAGTTTAAGCACGGGGCAGTACTTC
clone size: -; J gene: TRBJ1-2; V gene: TRBV5-1; D gene: TRBD1; CDR3 protein: CASSLSDRGTYGYTF; CDR3 DNA: TGCGCCAGCAGCTTAAGCGACAGGGGGACCTATGGCTACACCTTC
clone size: once; J gene: TRBJ1-6; V gene: TRBV6-5; D gene: -; CDR3 protein: CASTTDRAYNSPLHF; CDR3 DNA: TGTGCCAGCACCACGGACAGAGCTTATAATTCACCCCTCCACTTT
clone size: -; J gene: TRBJ2-1; V gene: TRBV19; D gene: TRBD1; CDR3 protein: CATWDRGPYNEQFF; CDR3 DNA: TGTGCCACTTGGGACAGGGGGCCCTACAATGAGCAGTTCTTC
clone size: once; J gene: TRBJ2-3; V gene: TRBV6-5; D gene: -; CDR3 protein: CASRRDSTTDTQYF; CDR3 DNA: TGTGCCAGCAGGAGGGACTCGACCACAGATACGCAGTATTTT
clone size: -; J gene: TRBJ2-3; V gene: TRBV5-1; D gene: TRBD1; CDR3 protein: CASSLSGGGGTDTQYF; CDR3 DNA: TGCGCCAGCAGCCTATCAGGGGGTGGCGGCACAGATACGCAGTATTTT
clone size: -; J gene: TRBJ2-3; V gene: TRBV28; D gene: -; CDR3 protein: CASSSPDTQYF; CDR3 DNA: TGTGCCAGCAGCTCCCCAGATACGCAGTATTTT
clone size: -; J gene: TRBJ2-3; V gene: TRBV29-1; D gene: -; CDR3 protein: CSVGGDAGDTQYF; CDR3 DNA: TGCAGCGTTGGGGGGGACGCCGGGGATACGCAGTATTTT
clone size: -; J gene: TRBJ2-6; V gene: TRBV9; D gene: -; CDR3 protein: CASSVMGAGANVLTF; CDR3 DNA: TGTGCCAGCAGCGTTATGGGGGCAGGGGCCAACGTCCTGACTTTC
clone size: many; J gene: TRBJ2-1; V gene: TRBV5-4; D gene: TRBD1; CDR3 protein: CASSQIGQGDEQFF; CDR3 DNA: TGTGCCAGCAGCCAAATCGGACAGGGTGATGAGCAGTTCTTC
clone size: -; J gene: TRBJ2-5; V gene: TRBV18; D gene: -; CDR3 protein: CASSRSGLQETQYF; CDR3 DNA: TGTGCCAGCTCACGATCTGGACTCCAAGAGACCCAGTACTTC
clone size: -; J gene: TRBJ1-4; V gene: TRBV28; D gene: -; CDR3 protein: CASSLKNPGLPFF; CDR3 DNA: TGTGCCAGCAGTTTAAAAAATCCAGGGTTGCCGTTTTTT
clone size: -; J gene: TRBJ1-1; V gene: TRBV18; D gene: -; CDR3 protein: CASSPPGDSEAFF; CDR3 DNA: TGTGCCAGCTCACCACCAGGGGACTCCGAAGCTTTCTTT
clone size: -; J gene: TRBJ1-2; V gene: TRBV2; D gene: -; CDR3 protein: CASSVANYGYTF; CDR3 DNA: TGTGCCAGCAGTGTAGCTAACTATGGCTACACCTTC
clone size: -; J gene: TRBJ1-6; V gene: TRBV30; D gene: -; CDR3 protein: CAWAGQGGSPLHF; CDR3 DNA: TGTGCCTGGGCCGGTCAGGGCGGTTCACCCCTCCACTTT
clone size: -; J gene: TRBJ2-1; V gene: TRBV6-1; D gene: TRBD2; CDR3 protein: CASSVPQGGGPNEQFF; CDR3 DNA: TGTGCCAGCAGTGTCCCTCAGGGCGGGGGGCCAAATGAGCAGTTCTTC